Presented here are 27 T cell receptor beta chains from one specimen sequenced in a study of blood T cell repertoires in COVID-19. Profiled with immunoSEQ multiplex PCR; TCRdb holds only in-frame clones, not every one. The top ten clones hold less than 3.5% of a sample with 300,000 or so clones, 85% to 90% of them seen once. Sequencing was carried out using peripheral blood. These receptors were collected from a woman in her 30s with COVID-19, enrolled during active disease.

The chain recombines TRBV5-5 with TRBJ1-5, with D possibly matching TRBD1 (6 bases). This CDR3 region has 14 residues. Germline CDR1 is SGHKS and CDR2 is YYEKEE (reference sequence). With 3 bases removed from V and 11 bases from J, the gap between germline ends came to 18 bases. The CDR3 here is CASSSEQGPKAQHF. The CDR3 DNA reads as TGTGCCAGCAGCTCCGAACAGGGACCCAAGGCCCAGCATTTT.

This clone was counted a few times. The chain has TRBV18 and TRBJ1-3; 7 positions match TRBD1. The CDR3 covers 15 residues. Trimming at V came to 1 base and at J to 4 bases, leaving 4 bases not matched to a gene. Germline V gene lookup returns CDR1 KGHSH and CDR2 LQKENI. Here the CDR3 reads CASSPLPGQGNTIYF. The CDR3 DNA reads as TGTGCCAGCTCACCACTTCCGGGACAGGGAAACACCATATATTTT.

The CDR3: CASSPSPGQGITEAFF. CDR3 nucleotide sequence: TGTGCCAGCAGCCCATCCCCGGGACAGGGTATAACTGAAGCTTTCTTT. J is TRBJ1-1 and V is TRBV4-2; 9 bases agree with TRBD1. Germline CDR1 and CDR2: LGHNA and YNFKEQ. The CDR3 has 16 residues. After removal of 4 bases from V and 5 bases from J, the junction contained 11 bases not matched to a gene.

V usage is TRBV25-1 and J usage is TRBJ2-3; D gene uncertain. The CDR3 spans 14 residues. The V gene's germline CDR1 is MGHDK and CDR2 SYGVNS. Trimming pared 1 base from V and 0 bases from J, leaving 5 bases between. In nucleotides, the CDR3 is TGTGCCAGCAGTGAATCAGGAAGCACAGATACGCAGTATTTT. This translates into CASSESGSTDTQYF.

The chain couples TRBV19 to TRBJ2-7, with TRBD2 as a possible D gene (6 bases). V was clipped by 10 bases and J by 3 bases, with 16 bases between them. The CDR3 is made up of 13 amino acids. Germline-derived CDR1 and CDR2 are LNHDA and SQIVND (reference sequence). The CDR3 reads CATLGGDFYEQYF. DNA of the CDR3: TGTGCCACCCTCGGCGGGGACTTCTACGAGCAGTACTTC.

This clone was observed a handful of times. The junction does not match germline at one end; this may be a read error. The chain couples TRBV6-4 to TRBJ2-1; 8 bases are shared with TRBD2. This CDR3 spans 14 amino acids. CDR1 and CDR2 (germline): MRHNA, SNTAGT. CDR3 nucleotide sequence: TGTGCCAGCAGCGTTGTAGCGGGGTACAGTGAGCAGTTCTTC. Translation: CASSVVAGYSEQFF.

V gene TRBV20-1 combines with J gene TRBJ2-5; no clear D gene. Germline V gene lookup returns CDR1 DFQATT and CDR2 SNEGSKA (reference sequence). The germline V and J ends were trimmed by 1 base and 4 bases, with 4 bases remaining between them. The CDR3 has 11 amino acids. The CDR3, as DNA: TGCAGTGCTAGAGTCTCAGAGACCCAGTACTTC. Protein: CSARVSETQYF.

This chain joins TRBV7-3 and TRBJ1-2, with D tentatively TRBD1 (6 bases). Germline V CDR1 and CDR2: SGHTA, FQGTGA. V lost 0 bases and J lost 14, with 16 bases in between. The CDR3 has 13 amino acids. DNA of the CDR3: TGTGCCAGCAGCTTAACAGAAGGGGGGGCGCAGACCTTC. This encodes CASSLTEGGAQTF.

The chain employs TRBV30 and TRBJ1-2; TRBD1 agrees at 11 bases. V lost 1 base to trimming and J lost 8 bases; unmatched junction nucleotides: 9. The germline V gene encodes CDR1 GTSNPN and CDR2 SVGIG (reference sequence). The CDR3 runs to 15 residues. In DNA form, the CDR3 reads TGTGCCTGGAGTGACTCCGGACAGGGGGCTAGCGGCTACACCTTC. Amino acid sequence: CAWSDSGQGASGYTF.

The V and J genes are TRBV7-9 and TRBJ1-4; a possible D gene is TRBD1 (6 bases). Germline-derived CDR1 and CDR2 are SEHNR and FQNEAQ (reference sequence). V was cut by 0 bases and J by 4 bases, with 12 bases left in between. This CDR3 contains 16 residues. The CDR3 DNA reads TGTGCCAGCAGCTTAGCTGGGGGCACCGTTAATGAAAAACTGTTTTTT. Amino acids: CASSLAGGTVNEKLFF.

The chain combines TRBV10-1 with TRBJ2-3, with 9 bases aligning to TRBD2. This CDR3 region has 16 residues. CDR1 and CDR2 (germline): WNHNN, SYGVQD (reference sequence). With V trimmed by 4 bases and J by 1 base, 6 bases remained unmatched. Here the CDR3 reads CASSGTSEVGTDTQYF. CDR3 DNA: TGCGCCAGCAGTGGGACTAGCGAGGTCGGCACAGATACGCAGTATTTT.

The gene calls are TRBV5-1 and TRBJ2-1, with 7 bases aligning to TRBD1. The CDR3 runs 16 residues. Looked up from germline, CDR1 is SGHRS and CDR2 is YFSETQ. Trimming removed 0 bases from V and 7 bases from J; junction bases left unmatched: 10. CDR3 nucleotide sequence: TGCGCCAGCAGCTTGGAACTAGGGACAGAAAGGAATGAGCAGTTCTTC. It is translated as CASSLELGTERNEQFF.

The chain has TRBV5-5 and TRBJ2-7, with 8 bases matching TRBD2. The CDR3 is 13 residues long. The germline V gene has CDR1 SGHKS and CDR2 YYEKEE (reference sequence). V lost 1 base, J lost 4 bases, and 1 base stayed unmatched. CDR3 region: CASSLTSGYEQYF. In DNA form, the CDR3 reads TGTGCCAGCAGCTTGACTAGCGGTTACGAGCAGTACTTC.

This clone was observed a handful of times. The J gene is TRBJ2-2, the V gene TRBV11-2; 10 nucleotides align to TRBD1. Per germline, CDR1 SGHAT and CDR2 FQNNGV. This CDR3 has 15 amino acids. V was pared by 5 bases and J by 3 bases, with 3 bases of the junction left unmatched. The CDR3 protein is CASSLGTGDTGELFF. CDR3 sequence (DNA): TGTGCCAGCAGCCTAGGGACAGGGGACACCGGGGAGCTGTTTTTT. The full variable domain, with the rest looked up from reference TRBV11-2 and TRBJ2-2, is EAGVAQSPRYKIIEKRQSVAFWCNPISGHATLYWYQQILGQGPKLLIQFQNNGVVDDSQLPKDRFSAERLKGVDSTLKIQPAKLEDSAVYLCASSLGTGDTGELFFGEGSRLTVL.

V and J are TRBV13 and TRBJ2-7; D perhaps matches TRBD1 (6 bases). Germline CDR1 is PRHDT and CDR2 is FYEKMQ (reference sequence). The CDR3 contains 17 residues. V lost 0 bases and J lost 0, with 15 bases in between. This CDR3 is CASSLGIGKGGSYEQYF. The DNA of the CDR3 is TGTGCCAGCAGCTTAGGTATAGGAAAAGGGGGCTCCTACGAGCAGTACTTC.

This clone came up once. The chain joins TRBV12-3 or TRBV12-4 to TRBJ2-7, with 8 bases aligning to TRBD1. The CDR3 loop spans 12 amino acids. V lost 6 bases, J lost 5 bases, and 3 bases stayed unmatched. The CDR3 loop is CASSRTGNEQYF. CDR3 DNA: TGTGCCAGCAGCCGGACAGGGAACGAGCAGTACTTC.

CDR3 in amino acids: CASSVTSTGELFF. In nucleotides, the CDR3 is TGTGCCAGCAGCGTTACTAGCACCGGGGAGCTGTTTTTT. This sequence joins TRBV9 and TRBJ2-2; D is perhaps TRBD2 (5 bases). Trimming took 2 bases from V and 4 from J, leaving 6 bases between them. The CDR3 has 13 amino acids. CDR1 SGDLS and CDR2 YYNGEE come from the germline V gene.

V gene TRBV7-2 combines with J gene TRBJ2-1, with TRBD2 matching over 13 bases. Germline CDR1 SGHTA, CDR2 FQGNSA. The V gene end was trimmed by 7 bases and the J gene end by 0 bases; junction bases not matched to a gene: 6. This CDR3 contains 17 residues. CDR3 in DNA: TGTGCCAGCATCCCGGGACTAGCGGGATTCTCCTACAATGAGCAGTTCTTC. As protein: CASIPGLAGFSYNEQFF.

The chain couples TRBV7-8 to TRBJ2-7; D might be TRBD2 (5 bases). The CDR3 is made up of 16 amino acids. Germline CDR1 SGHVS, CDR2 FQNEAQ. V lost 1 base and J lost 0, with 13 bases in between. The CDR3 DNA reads TGTGCCAGCAGCTTAGGGCGCGCGGGTGGCTCCTACGAGCAGTACTTC. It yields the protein CASSLGRAGGSYEQYF.

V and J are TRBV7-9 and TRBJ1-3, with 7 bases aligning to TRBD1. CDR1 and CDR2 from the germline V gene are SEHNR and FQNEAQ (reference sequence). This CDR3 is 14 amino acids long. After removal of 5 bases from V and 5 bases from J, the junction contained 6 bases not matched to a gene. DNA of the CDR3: TGTGCCAGCAGCCTAGGACAGGCCCGAAACACCATATATTTT. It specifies CASSLGQARNTIYF.

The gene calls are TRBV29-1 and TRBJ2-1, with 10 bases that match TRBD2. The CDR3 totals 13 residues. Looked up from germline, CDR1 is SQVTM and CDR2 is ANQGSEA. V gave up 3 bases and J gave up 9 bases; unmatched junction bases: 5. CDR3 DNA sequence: TGCAGCGTTGAGCCTAGCGGGAGTCCTGAGCAGTTCTTC. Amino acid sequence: CSVEPSGSPEQFF.

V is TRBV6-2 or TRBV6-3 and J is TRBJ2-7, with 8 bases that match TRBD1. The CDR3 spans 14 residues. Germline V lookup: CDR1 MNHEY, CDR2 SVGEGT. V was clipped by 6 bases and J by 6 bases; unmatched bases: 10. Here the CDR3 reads CASSPRTGWGEQYF. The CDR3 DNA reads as TGTGCCAGCAGCCCCCGGACAGGGTGGGGCGAGCAGTACTTC.

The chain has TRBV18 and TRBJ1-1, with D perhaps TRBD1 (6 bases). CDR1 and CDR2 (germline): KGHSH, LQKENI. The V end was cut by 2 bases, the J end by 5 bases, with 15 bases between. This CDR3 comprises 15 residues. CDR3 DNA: TGTGCCAGCTCACCAATTGGGCCCCAGGGGACTGAAGCTTTCTTT. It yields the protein CASSPIGPQGTEAFF. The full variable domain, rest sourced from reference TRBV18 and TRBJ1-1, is NAGVMQNPRHLVRRRGQEARLRCSPMKGHSHVYWYRQLPEEGLKFMVYLQKENIIDESGMPKERFSAEFPKEGPSILRIQQVVRGDSAAYFCASSPIGPQGTEAFFGQGTRLTVV.

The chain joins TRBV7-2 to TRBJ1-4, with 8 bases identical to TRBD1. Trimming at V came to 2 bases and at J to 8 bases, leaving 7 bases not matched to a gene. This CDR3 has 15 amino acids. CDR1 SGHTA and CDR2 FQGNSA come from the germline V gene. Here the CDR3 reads CASSLQGAIGEKLFF. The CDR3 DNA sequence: TGTGCCAGCAGCTTACAGGGGGCCATTGGGGAAAAACTGTTTTTT.

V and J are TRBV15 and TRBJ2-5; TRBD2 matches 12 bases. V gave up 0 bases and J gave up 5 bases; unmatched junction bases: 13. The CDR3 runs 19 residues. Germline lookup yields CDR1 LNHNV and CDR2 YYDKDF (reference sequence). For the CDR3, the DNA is TGTGCCACCAGCAGAGATGAACCACTAGCGGGAGGCTATAGGGAGACCCAGTACTTC. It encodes CATSRDEPLAGGYRETQYF.

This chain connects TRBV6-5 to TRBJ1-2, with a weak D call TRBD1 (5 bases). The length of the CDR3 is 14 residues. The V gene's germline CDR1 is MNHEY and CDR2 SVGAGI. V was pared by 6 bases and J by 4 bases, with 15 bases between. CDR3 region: CASSQATESYGYTF. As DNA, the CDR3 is TGTGCCAGCAGCCAGGCGACAGAATCCTATGGCTACACCTTC.

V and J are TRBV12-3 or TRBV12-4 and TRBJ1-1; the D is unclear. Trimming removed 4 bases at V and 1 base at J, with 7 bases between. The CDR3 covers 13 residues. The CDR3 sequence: CASSSRRNTEAFF. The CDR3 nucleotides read TGTGCCAGCAGTTCGAGAAGGAACACTGAAGCTTTCTTT.